Listed below are T cell receptor beta chains from one sample, sequenced in a study of radiotherapy plus CTLA-4 blockade in lung cancer. Here immunoSEQ multiplex PCR was the method, and the copy in TCRdb shows in-frame clones only, minus some. The sample lists under 65,000 clones, 70% to 80% occurring once. Sequenced material: peripheral blood, taken from a patient treated with radiotherapy plus ipilimumab. These receptors originate from a human donor with non-small cell lung cancer who had a complete response to radiotherapy plus ipilimumab. CDR3s include the opening cysteine and the closing phenylalanine or tryptophan. Expanded clones are given a class, and other clones once, few, many or no size at all.

v_call	j_call	clone_size	cdr3_aa
TRBV7-2	TRBJ1-3	once	CASSRSFSDTIYF
TRBV4-3	TRBJ1-2	once	CASSQDNRGVYGYTF
TRBV20-1	TRBJ1-1	.	CSAFGTEAFF
TRBV27	TRBJ2-6	.	CASSPGTGRSEPGANVLTF
TRBV18	TRBJ2-7	.	CASSPPEAAEQYF
TRBV10-2	TRBJ2-1	once	CASSRSGSSNEQFF
TRBV18	TRBJ1-2	.	CASSPSGQGLGNYGYTF
TRBV7-8	TRBJ2-3	.	CASSLVAGGIDTQYF
TRBV7-9	TRBJ1-1	few	CASSLDNSNTEAFF
TRBV6-1	TRBJ2-5	.	CASSRTEQETQYF
TRBV4-3	TRBJ1-4	.	CASSQGRQTLLNEKLFF
TRBV6-5	TRBJ2-3	.	CASSFLDPGTDTQYF
TRBV11-3	TRBJ2-1	.	CASSLEGTSNEQFF
TRBV30	TRBJ2-1	.	CAWSVGSGRRDEQFF
TRBV15	TRBJ1-3	.	CATSRWMGQGVSGNTIYF
TRBV30	TRBJ1-4	.	CAWSSGNNEKLFF
TRBV11-3	TRBJ1-1	.	CASNPRGGTEAFF
TRBV5-1	TRBJ2-1	.	CATRTSGGAQSYNEQFF